These 3 T cell receptor beta chains were all obtained from the same sample, sequenced in a study of vaccination effects on CD4 cells after COVID-19. These TCRs are of unknown antigen specificity. Antigen-specific CD4+ T cell clonotypes were called by their expansion after viral peptide-pool culture in ViraFEST. Isolation of CD4+ T cells took place after 10 to 11 days of culture. Of the BNT162b2 and mRNA-1273 vaccines, participants received two doses of one or the other. The data were produced by immunoSEQ multiplex PCR, yet TCRdb's version contains in-frame clones alone and is incomplete. Seen here are around 60,000 clones, around three quarters observed once, and the top ten hold roughly 1.2%. Material: CD4+ T cells from PBMCs cultured with HCoV-229E spike peptides, obtained after COVID-19 vaccination. These TCRs come from a human donor who received a COVID-19 vaccine.

The chain employs TRBV27 and TRBJ1-2; 8 nucleotides align to TRBD1. V lost 5 bases, J lost 0 bases, and 8 bases stayed unmatched. Germline V gives CDR1 MNHEY, CDR2 SMNVEV (reference sequence). The CDR3 consists of 16 residues. The CDR3 is CASSPRTGTTNYGYTF. The CDR3 DNA sequence: TGTGCCAGCAGTCCCAGGACAGGGACCACTAACTATGGCTACACCTTC.

The chain uses TRBV4-1 and TRBJ2-4; 8 bases fit TRBD1. CDR1 MGHRA and CDR2 YSYEKL come from the germline V gene. The CDR3 sequence is 16 residues long. V shed 4 bases and J 8 bases; nucleotides not matched to a gene: 13. The CDR3 loop is CASSRGQGGVRHIQYF. CDR3 nucleotide sequence: TGCGCCAGCAGCCGTGGACAGGGCGGGGTGAGGCACATTCAGTACTTC.

This chain links TRBV2 with TRBJ2-5; a possible D gene is TRBD1 (6 bases). This CDR3 comprises 15 residues. The ends were cut back, 6 bases at V and 6 bases at J, with 20 bases in the middle. CDR1 is SNHLY, CDR2 FYNNEI, per germline. CDR3 in DNA: TGTGCCAGCAGACCTAACAGGGATGGTATTCAGACCCAGTACTTC. Translation: CASRPNRDGIQTQYF.